This TCR beta chain was recovered during a study of control samples from healthy donors and cancer patients. The CDR3 is 12 amino acids. Germline CDR1 reads MNHEY; CDR2 reads SMNVEV (reference sequence). Generated by immunoSEQ multiplex PCR, the TCRdb table keeps only in-frame clones and is missing some. Of 84,000 or so clones listed, approximately 82% are singletons. This clone has only one observation. At one boundary the junction diverges from the germline segment, which might be a read error. Sequences were obtained from PBMCs. This sequence was found in a man in his 60s with head and neck cancer. The rearrangement uses TRBV27 and TRBJ2-1, with 7 bases fitting TRBD2. The CDR3, as DNA: TGTGCCAGCAGTTTATCTCGCGGGAGCATACTCTTC. This gives the protein CASSLSRGSILF.